This T cell receptor beta chain was captured by sequencing in a study of cytomegalovirus exposure and HLA in healthy donors. Overall study: Earlier findings included some 120 million unique TCR beta sequences obtained from about 179 million T cells.

The CDR3 spans 17 residues. Trimming at V came to 4 bases and at J to 0 bases, leaving 10 bases not matched to a gene. Use of 60 Vbeta and 13 Jbeta primers characterized the PCR. Here immunoSEQ multiplex PCR was the method, and the copy in TCRdb shows in-frame clones only, minus some. The sample lists roughly 100,000 clones; 75% to 90% were seen once. The material sequenced was PBMCs. This chain links TRBV6-7 with TRBJ1-2; 8 bases are a match to TRBD1. TRBV6-7 has ORF status, its function being uncertain. The TCR comes from a man aged 30 to 39 in good health and CMV-seropositive. Here the CDR3 reads CASSWAQGQGTNYGYTF. Here the CDR3 DNA reads TGTGCCAGCAGTTGGGCCCAAGGACAGGGAACTAACTATGGCTACACCTTC.